These 25 T cell receptor beta chains were all obtained from the same sample, sequenced in a study of T cells after yellow fever vaccination. TCRdb called the 5' RACE reads again in MiXCR, with one record for every CDR3 protein. The sample lists more than 350,000 distinct CDR3 sequences, around a tenth occurring once. Specimen: PBMCs, collected on the day of the first yellow fever vaccination. Every receptor here comes from a man between 18 and 35 years old who received the YFV17D yellow fever vaccine.

This clonotype was counted only a few times. The chain recombines TRBV7-9 with TRBJ2-4; TRBD2 agrees at 8 bases. Germline V gives CDR1 SEHNR, CDR2 FQNEAQ (reference sequence). There are 15 residues in the CDR3. J lost 6 bases, V lost 1 base, and 5 bases had no gene match. The CDR3 loop reads CASSLGGLAGNIQYF. The CDR3 DNA sequence: TGTGCCAGCAGCTTAGGGGGCCTAGCGGGAAACATTCAGTACTTC.

This clonotype was observed many times. This chain joins TRBV5-1 and TRBJ2-7; no clear D gene. V was shortened by 1 base and J by 2 bases, with 10 bases between the two germline ends. CDR1 is SGHRS, CDR2 YFSETQ, per germline. CDR3 length: 14 residues. The CDR3 DNA follows: TGCGCCAGCAGCTTGCGGGTAGGGCCCTACGAGCAGTACTTC. Translation gives CASSLRVGPYEQYF. Drawing the rest from reference TRBV5-1 and TRBJ2-7, the complete variable domain is KAGVTQTPRYLIKTRGQQVTLSCSPISGHRSVSWYQQTPGQGLQFLFEYFSETQRNKGNFPGRFSGRQFSNSRSEMNVSTLELGDSALYLCASSLRVGPYEQYFGPGTRLTVT.

This clonotype was observed once. The CDR3 region is CASSGPAQGTYNEQFF. Written as DNA, the CDR3 is TGTGCCAGCAGCGGCCCGGCGCAGGGCACCTACAATGAGCAGTTCTTC. The chain combines TRBV7-9 with TRBJ2-1; D might be TRBD1 (5 bases). Germline V gene data show CDR1 as SEHNR and CDR2 as FQNEAQ (reference sequence). Trimming left V 5 bases short and J 2 bases short, with 16 bases between. This CDR3 is 16 amino acids long.

The chain combines TRBV5-1 with TRBJ2-3; 11 nucleotides align to TRBD2. Trimming at V came to 2 bases and at J to 6 bases, leaving 8 bases not matched to a gene. CDR1 and CDR2 (germline): SGHRS, YFSETQ. This CDR3 contains 16 residues. CDR3 bases: TGCGCCAGCAGCTTAGGACTAGCGGGCGGGTTGGATACGCAGTATTTT. It is translated as CASSLGLAGGLDTQYF.

In this sample, this clonotype turned up a few times. The chain couples TRBV29-1 to TRBJ2-3; TRBD1 is a possible D gene (5 bases). Trimming took off 6 bases at V and 9 bases at J, with 19 bases between the two ends. CDR1 and CDR2 (germline): SQVTM, ANQGSEA. The CDR3 consists of 13 residues. CDR3 nucleotides: TGCAGCGTCGATGACAGTGTGAAGCGCACGCAGTATTTT. It specifies CSVDDSVKRTQYF.

This clonotype has at least ten counts. V usage is TRBV5-1 and J usage is TRBJ2-7, with D possibly being TRBD1 or TRBD2 (5 bases each). V was cut by 4 bases and J by 5 bases, with 10 bases left in between. The CDR3 totals 12 residues. Germline V gene sequence: CDR1 SGHRS, CDR2 YFSETQ. The CDR3 reads CASSRGENEQYF. The CDR3 DNA is TGCGCCAGCAGCCGGGGCGAGAACGAGCAGTACTTC. Supplemented by reference TRBV5-1 and TRBJ2-7, the full variable domain reads KAGVTQTPRYLIKTRGQQVTLSCSPISGHRSVSWYQQTPGQGLQFLFEYFSETQRNKGNFPGRFSGRQFSNSRSEMNVSTLELGDSALYLCASSRGENEQYFGPGTRLTVT.

The chain combines TRBV7-9 with TRBJ2-3; D unclear. The V gene's germline CDR1 is SEHNR and CDR2 FQNEAQ (reference sequence). CDR3 length: 12 residues. V lost 2 bases to trimming and J lost 9 bases, with 9 bases between them. DNA of the CDR3: TGTGCCAGCAGCTTAATAGGTATCACGCAGTATTTT. Translated: CASSLIGITQYF.

V usage is TRBV5-6 and J usage is TRBJ2-5; no reliable D call. The germline V and J ends were trimmed by 6 bases and 0 bases, with 12 bases remaining between them. The length of the CDR3 is 14 residues. Germline-derived CDR1 and CDR2 are SGHDT and YYEEEE. CDR3 DNA sequence: TGTGCCAGCACTGGCGACGTAAACCAAGAGACCCAGTACTTC. Its translation is CASTGDVNQETQYF. The whole variable domain, remainder taken from reference TRBV5-6 and TRBJ2-5, is DAGVTQSPTHLIKTRGQQVTLRCSPKSGHDTVSWYQQALGQGPQFIFQYYEEEERQRGNFPDRFSGHQFPNYSSELNVNALLLGDSALYLCASTGDVNQETQYFGPGTRLLVL.

This clonotype has ten or more counts. V gene TRBV4-2 combines with J gene TRBJ2-3, with 13 bases matching TRBD2. With 0 bases clipped from V and 4 bases from J, the junction kept 1 base outside the gene matches. Germline V gene sequence: CDR1 LGHNA, CDR2 YNFKEQ. The CDR3 has 16 amino acids. CDR3 coding DNA: TGTGCCAGCAGCCAAGATGGGACTAGCGGGGCAGATACGCAGTATTTT. It translates to CASSQDGTSGADTQYF.

The chain uses TRBV7-2 and TRBJ1-2, with a weak D call TRBD1 (5 bases). The CDR3 is 14 residues long. Germline loops: CDR1 SGHTA, CDR2 FQGNSA. Trimming left V 4 bases short and J 7 bases short, with 16 bases between. The CDR3 loop is CASSSWKGSVGYTF. CDR3 DNA: TGTGCCAGCAGCTCATGGAAGGGGTCTGTTGGCTACACCTTC.

The chain is built from TRBV19 and TRBJ2-2, with 9 bases matching TRBD1. The junction had 7 bases not matched to a gene; V was cut back by 10 bases and J by 4 bases. The V gene's germline CDR1 is LNHDA and CDR2 SQIVND (reference sequence). The CDR3 covers 14 residues. CDR3 region: CATSRDRVTGELFF. CDR3 sequence (DNA): TGTGCCACCTCCAGGGACAGGGTCACCGGGGAGCTGTTTTTT. The variable domain in full, with the rest retrieved from reference TRBV19 and TRBJ2-2, is DGGITQSPKYLFRKEGQNVTLSCEQNLNHDAMYWYRQDPGQGLRLIYYSQIVNDFQKGDIAEGYSVSREKKESFPLTVTSAQKNPTAFYLCATSRDRVTGELFFGEGSRLTVL.

This clonotype was seen a handful of times. This chain uses TRBV19 with TRBJ2-5; D uncertain. In germline, CDR1 is LNHDA, CDR2 SQIVND (reference sequence). The CDR3 runs 14 residues. V shed 6 bases and J shed 1 base, with 12 bases lying between them. In nucleotides, the CDR3 is TGTGCCAGTAGCAAGACCGAAATCCAAGAGACCCAGTACTTC. Translating gives CASSKTEIQETQYF.

This clonotype was detected ten times or more. The CDR3 spells CASSLERTGELFF. CDR3 sequence (DNA): TGTGCCAGCAGCCTAGAGCGGACCGGGGAGCTGTTTTTT. The chain combines TRBV7-3 with TRBJ2-2, with a possible D match to TRBD2 (5 bases). The CDR3 runs 13 residues. Germline V gene data show CDR1 as SGHTA and CDR2 as FQGTGA. V lost 5 bases, J lost 5 bases, and 9 bases lay in between.

This clonotype was seen a handful of times. This chain uses TRBV7-2 with TRBJ2-1; 9 bases line up with TRBD2. The CDR3 has 13 amino acids. The germline CDR1 and CDR2 sequences are SGHTA and FQGNSA. The V segment lost 7 bases and the J segment 10 bases; nucleotides outside the gene matches: 8. CDR3 coding DNA: TGTGCCAGCACCCAGGGGCTAGCGGGGGAGCAGTTCTTC. This codes for CASTQGLAGEQFF.

The sample holds a few counts of this clonotype. In nucleotides, the CDR3 is TGTGCCAGCTCACCCATACAGAGCGCGAACACCGGGGAGCTGTTTTTT. Amino acids: CASSPIQSANTGELFF. The chain carries TRBV18 and TRBJ2-2, with D unresolved. Per the germline V gene, CDR1 is KGHSH and CDR2 is LQKENI. V was pared by 3 bases and J by 0 bases, with 11 bases between. The CDR3 sequence is 16 residues long.

The chain has TRBV20-1 and TRBJ2-7, with D unresolved. This CDR3 spans 11 amino acids. The V gene's germline CDR1 is DFQATT and CDR2 SNEGSKA (reference sequence). Trimming pared 6 bases from V and 4 bases from J, leaving 10 bases between. As DNA, the CDR3 is TGCAGTGCCACCAGTAGATACGAGCAGTACGTC. This translates into CSATSRYEQYV.

This clonotype was detected only a few times. The CDR3 loop is CASSPIDRELDEQYF. The CDR3 DNA sequence: TGCGCCAGCAGCCCTATTGACAGGGAGCTGGACGAGCAGTACTTC. The rearrangement links TRBV5-1 to TRBJ2-7; TRBD1 matches 7 bases. Germline loops: CDR1 SGHRS, CDR2 YFSETQ. The CDR3 runs to 15 residues. The ends lost 4 bases at V and 5 bases at J; junction bases unmatched: 12. Combining the CDR3 with reference TRBV5-1 and TRBJ2-7 gives the whole variable domain KAGVTQTPRYLIKTRGQQVTLSCSPISGHRSVSWYQQTPGQGLQFLFEYFSETQRNKGNFPGRFSGRQFSNSRSEMNVSTLELGDSALYLCASSPIDRELDEQYFGPGTRLTVT.

This clonotype has only a few counts. The rearrangement uses TRBV20-1 and TRBJ2-3; TRBD2 agrees at 8 bases. This CDR3 comprises 15 residues. Germline-derived CDR1 and CDR2 are DFQATT and SNEGSKA (reference sequence). V trimming: 0 bases; J trimming: 3 bases; junction bases outside the gene matches: 5. The CDR3 bases are TGCAGTGCTAGAGAGGCGGGGGGCGGAACAGATACGCAGTATTTT. Residues: CSAREAGGGTDTQYF.

This clonotype turned up a few times. V and J are TRBV6-1 and TRBJ1-5, with 8 bases lining up with TRBD1. The CDR3 sequence is 15 residues long. The V gene's germline CDR1 is MNHNS and CDR2 SASEGT. Losses at the gene ends were 7 bases for V and 2 bases for J; bases not matched to a gene: 7. CDR3 protein: CASTLQDRGNQPQHF. For the CDR3, the DNA is TGTGCCAGCACCCTACAGGACAGGGGCAATCAGCCCCAGCATTTT.

The table lists this clonotype with a few counts. The chain couples TRBV7-8 to TRBJ2-7; D is ambiguous. Germline CDR1 and CDR2: SGHVS and FQNEAQ. Trimming removed 6 bases from V and 1 base from J, with 10 bases in between. This CDR3 has 13 residues. The CDR3 DNA is TGTGCCAGCAGTCACGCCGCATCCTACGAGCAGTACTTC. Its translation is CASSHAASYEQYF.

The sample holds many counts of this clonotype. V gene TRBV18 combines with J gene TRBJ1-2; D not certain. The germline V gene has CDR1 KGHSH and CDR2 LQKENI. The CDR3 loop spans 12 amino acids. Between the trimmed V and J ends, which lost 3 bases and 8 bases, there was a span of 10 bases. The CDR3 region has the DNA TGTGCCAGCTCACCGTCGAAGGTCGGCTACACCTTC. This gives the protein CASSPSKVGYTF.

This clonotype was seen a few times. The chain combines TRBV7-2 with TRBJ2-1; D is uncertain. The germline CDR1 and CDR2 sequences are SGHTA and FQGNSA. V dropped 4 bases and J dropped 4 bases, with 5 bases sitting between them. CDR3 size: 12 residues. DNA for the CDR3: TGTGCCAGCAGCTCCCCGTACAATGAGCAGTTCTTC. It codes for CASSSPYNEQFF.

V and J are TRBV7-9 and TRBJ1-2; D may be TRBD1 (5 bases). CDR1 is SEHNR and CDR2 is FQNEAQ in the germline V gene (reference sequence). The CDR3 contains 16 residues. The V gene lost 5 bases and the J gene lost 8 bases, with 24 bases spanning the gap. The CDR3 nucleotides are TGTGCCAGCAGCCCAGCGGGGCCGGTAGGCTTCCTGGGCTACACCTTC. Amino acids: CASSPAGPVGFLGYTF.

The chain joins TRBV6-5 to TRBJ1-5, with D unclear. The length of the CDR3 is 13 residues. The V gene lost 2 bases and the J gene lost 7 bases, with 9 bases spanning the gap. Germline CDR1 MNHEY, CDR2 SVGAGI. The CDR3 region is CASSYGREQPQHF. CDR3 nucleotides: TGTGCCAGCAGTTACGGGAGGGAACAGCCCCAGCATTTT.

The rearrangement joins TRBV19 to TRBJ2-4, with TRBD1 as a possible D gene (5 bases). The CDR3 is 14 residues long. Deletions cut 7 bases from V and 4 bases from J, with 14 bases between. Germline V gene data show CDR1 as LNHDA and CDR2 as SQIVND (reference sequence). DNA for the CDR3: TGTGCCAGTAAGCCGCAGGGTGGGAAAAACATTCAGTACTTC. Translation gives CASKPQGGKNIQYF. The whole variable domain, remainder taken from reference TRBV19 and TRBJ2-4, is DGGITQSPKYLFRKEGQNVTLSCEQNLNHDAMYWYRQDPGQGLRLIYYSQIVNDFQKGDIAEGYSVSREKKESFPLTVTSAQKNPTAFYLCASKPQGGKNIQYFGAGTRLSVL.